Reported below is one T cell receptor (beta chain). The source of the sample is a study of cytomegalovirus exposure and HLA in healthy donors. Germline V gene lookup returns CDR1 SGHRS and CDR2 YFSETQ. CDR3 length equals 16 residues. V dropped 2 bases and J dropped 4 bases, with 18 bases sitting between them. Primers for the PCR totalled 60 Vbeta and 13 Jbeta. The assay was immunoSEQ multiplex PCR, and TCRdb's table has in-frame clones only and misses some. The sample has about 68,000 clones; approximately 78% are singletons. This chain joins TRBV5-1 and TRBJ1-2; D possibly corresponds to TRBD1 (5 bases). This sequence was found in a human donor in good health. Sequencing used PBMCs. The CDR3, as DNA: TGCGCCAGCAGCTTAGTCTCAGCGGGGGTAGGCTATGGCTACACCTTC. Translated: CASSLVSAGVGYGYTF.